Following are 24 T cell receptor beta chains from one sample sequenced in a study of T-cell reconstitution after alpha-beta-depleted transplantation in children. TCRbeta library construction was performed incorporating unique molecular identifiers. TCRdb used MiXCR to reprocess the PCR reads, holding one entry per CDR3 protein. The data hold about 230,000 distinct CDR3 sequences, with about 8.8% observed a single time. Sequenced material: PBMCs from the stem cell graft donor, taken from the stem cell graft. All receptors come from a human donor who donated a stem cell graft to a child with SCID.

This clonotype was detected ten times or more. The J gene is TRBJ1-1, the V gene TRBV5-1; 7 nucleotides align to TRBD1. Looked up from germline, CDR1 is SGHRS and CDR2 is YFSETQ. J gave up 0 bases and V 1 base, and 12 bases lay outside the gene matches. The CDR3 contains 18 residues. The CDR3, as DNA: TGCGCCAGCAGCTTGTACCAGGGGGGGGCCGACATGAACACTGAAGCTTTCTTT. As protein: CASSLYQGGADMNTEAFF.

This clonotype was recorded many times. The rearrangement links TRBV28 to TRBJ1-2, with 10 bases identical to TRBD1. In germline, CDR1 is MDHEN, CDR2 SYDVKM. There are 16 residues in the CDR3. The V segment lost 4 bases and the J segment 3 bases; nucleotides outside the gene matches: 8. The CDR3 nucleotides read TGTGCCAGCAGTTCAACTCGGGACAGGGGATACTATGGCTACACCTTC. Translation gives CASSSTRDRGYYGYTF.

This clonotype was observed at least ten times. V usage is TRBV7-9 and J usage is TRBJ1-4; D is perhaps TRBD1 (5 bases). Trimming removed 5 bases from V and 7 bases from J, with 11 bases in between. Germline V gives CDR1 SEHNR, CDR2 FQNEAQ (reference sequence). The CDR3 is 13 residues long. DNA for the CDR3: TGTGCCAGCAGCCTGGGACGTAGTGAAAAACTGTTTTTT. Residues: CASSLGRSEKLFF.

This clonotype was seen at least ten times. The rearrangement uses TRBV12-3 or TRBV12-4 and TRBJ2-2, with 10 nucleotides matching TRBD1. The J segment lost 6 bases and the V segment lost 6 bases, leaving 7 bases of the junction unmatched. This CDR3 is built from 15 residues. The CDR3 region has the DNA TGTGCCAGCAGCCCGGGACAGGGGAGATCCGGGGAGCTGTTTTTT. Protein: CASSPGQGRSGELFF.

The table lists this clonotype with many counts. This rearrangement joins TRBV11-1 to TRBJ1-5, with D perhaps TRBD1 (5 bases). Trimming took off 0 bases at V and 2 bases at J, with 23 bases between the two ends. Germline loops: CDR1 SGHAT, CDR2 FQDESV (reference sequence). The CDR3 has 20 residues. CDR3 sequence: CASSLAVPGNLRGGNQPQHF. The CDR3 coding sequence is TGTGCCAGCAGCTTAGCGGTCCCAGGGAATCTGAGGGGCGGCAATCAGCCCCAGCATTTT.

The sample holds many counts of this clonotype. The chain employs TRBV5-1 and TRBJ2-7; D unresolved. The CDR3 is 14 residues long. Germline-derived CDR1 and CDR2 are SGHRS and YFSETQ. V gave up 0 bases and J gave up 10 bases, with 17 bases separating them. In DNA, the CDR3 is TGCGCCAGCAGCTTGGGGCAAGGTCTGGTTATCCAGTACTTC. It yields the protein CASSLGQGLVIQYF.

In this sample, this clonotype turned up many times. This chain links TRBV5-6 with TRBJ2-5, with D possibly being TRBD2 (7 bases). The germline V and J ends were trimmed by 1 base and 4 bases, with 11 bases remaining between them. Per germline, CDR1 SGHDT and CDR2 YYEEEE. The CDR3 runs to 14 residues. CDR3 residues: CASSLRGGIETQYF. CDR3 DNA: TGTGCCAGCAGCTTGAGGGGGGGCATAGAGACCCAGTACTTC.

This clonotype came up many times. The rearrangement uses TRBV2 and TRBJ2-1; D gene uncertain. Germline CDR1 and CDR2: SNHLY and FYNNEI. CDR3 size: 15 residues. Trimming cost V 3 bases and J 8 bases, with 17 bases left between them. The CDR3 region has the DNA TGTGCCAGCAGTGATAGGACCTCTCACATCGATGAGCAGTTCTTC. Encoded protein: CASSDRTSHIDEQFF.

In its sample, this clonotype was seen many times. The CDR3 is CASRGLAGNTGELFF. The CDR3 nucleotides are TGTGCCAGCAGGGGTTTAGCGGGGAACACCGGGGAGCTGTTTTTT. The chain uses TRBV2 and TRBJ2-2; 7 bases match TRBD2. The trim removed 6 bases at V and 1 base at J, leaving 5 bases unmatched. Germline lookup yields CDR1 SNHLY and CDR2 FYNNEI. The CDR3 is made up of 15 amino acids. The entire variable domain, with the rest obtained from reference TRBV2 and TRBJ2-2, is as follows: EPEVTQTPSHQVTQMGQEVILRCVPISNHLYFYWYRQILGQKVEFLVSFYNNEISEKSEIFDDQFSVERPDGSNFTLKIRSTKLEDSAMYFCASRGLAGNTGELFFGEGSRLTVL.

This clonotype was found many times. V and J are TRBV12-3 or TRBV12-4 and TRBJ1-5; 8 bases match TRBD1. CDR3 length equals 16 residues. V trimming: 6 bases; J trimming: 3 bases; junction bases outside the gene matches: 10. The CDR3 region has the DNA TGTGCCAGCAGCCGTCTTTCGGACAGGGCCAATCAGCCCCAGCATTTT. Its protein is CASSRLSDRANQPQHF.

This clonotype was observed many times. The J gene is TRBJ2-7, the V gene TRBV7-2; tentative D call: TRBD2 (5 bases). This CDR3 is built from 14 residues. CDR1 SGHTA and CDR2 FQGNSA come from the germline V gene. Trimming took 5 bases from V and 3 from J, leaving 14 bases between them. The CDR3 DNA reads TGTGCCAGCAGCAGTGGGAAAGGGAGCTACGAGCAGTACTTC. As protein: CASSSGKGSYEQYF.

The rearrangement joins TRBV6-5 to TRBJ2-3; 12 bases are shared with TRBD2. The trim removed 2 bases at V and 4 bases at J, leaving 10 bases unmatched. Germline assignment: CDR1 MNHEY and CDR2 SVGAGI. The length of the CDR3 is 18 residues. The CDR3 DNA reads as TGTGCCAGCAGTTACCCGAACCTCCTAGCGGGGGGGCCAGATACGCAGTATTTT. It is translated as CASSYPNLLAGGPDTQYF.

This clonotype was detected ten times or more. This rearrangement joins TRBV20-1 to TRBJ2-7; TRBD1 is a possible D gene (6 bases). This CDR3 contains 15 residues. Germline CDR1 and CDR2: DFQATT and SNEGSKA (reference sequence). V was clipped by 0 bases and J by 1 base, with 13 bases between them. The CDR3, as DNA: TGCAGTGCTAGAGACCCGCAGGGGCTTTCCTACGAGCAGTACTTC. This translates into CSARDPQGLSYEQYF.

The sample holds many counts of this clonotype. The chain links TRBV18 to TRBJ1-5, with 9 nucleotides matching TRBD1. The CDR3 has 14 amino acids. Germline V gene lookup returns CDR1 KGHSH and CDR2 LQKENI. The V and J ends lost 3 bases and 6 bases, in that order; junction bases with no gene match: 3. The CDR3 DNA is TGTGCCAGCTCACCCGGGACAGGGTTTCAGCCCCAGCATTTT. Its translation: CASSPGTGFQPQHF. Full variable domain (rest looked up from reference TRBV18 and TRBJ1-5): NAGVMQNPRHLVRRRGQEARLRCSPMKGHSHVYWYRQLPEEGLKFMVYLQKENIIDESGMPKERFSAEFPKEGPSILRIQQVVRGDSAAYFCASSPGTGFQPQHFGDGTRLSIL.

This clonotype was detected many times. V and J are TRBV10-2 and TRBJ2-5; a possible D gene is TRBD1 (6 bases). V dropped 6 bases and J dropped 4 bases, with 12 bases sitting between them. The CDR3 contains 13 residues. In germline, CDR1 is WSHSY, CDR2 SAAADI. CDR3 residues: CASRDPGVETQYF. CDR3 coding DNA: TGCGCCAGCAGAGACCCAGGGGTAGAGACCCAGTACTTC.

This clonotype has at least ten counts. The V and J genes are TRBV5-1 and TRBJ2-1; 7 nucleotides agree with TRBD1. This CDR3 comprises 15 residues. The V gene's germline CDR1 is SGHRS and CDR2 YFSETQ. Unmatched junction bases numbered 6, after V lost 4 bases and J lost 2 bases. The CDR3 coding sequence is TGCGCCAGCAGCATAGGACAGGTTGCCTACAATGAGCAGTTCTTC. Translation: CASSIGQVAYNEQFF.

This clonotype was found a few times. The chain uses TRBV2 and TRBJ2-7; no definite D call. V lost 8 bases to trimming and J lost 0 bases, with 8 bases between them. The CDR3 spans 12 residues. The germline CDR1 and CDR2 sequences are SNHLY and FYNNEI. CDR3 DNA sequence: TGTGCCAGCCGGCTCAGCTCCTACGAGCAGTACTTC. Amino acids: CASRLSSYEQYF.

This clonotype came up many times. The chain combines TRBV15 with TRBJ1-4; D possibly corresponds to TRBD1 (6 bases). Germline-derived CDR1 and CDR2 are LNHNV and YYDKDF (reference sequence). The CDR3 sequence is 15 residues long. Trimming took 0 bases from V and 5 from J, leaving 10 bases between them. The DNA for the CDR3 is TGTGCCACCAGCAGAGATCGGACAGTGAATGAAAAACTGTTTTTT. Translated: CATSRDRTVNEKLFF.

The chain recombines TRBV20-1 with TRBJ2-5; possible D gene TRBD1, 5 bases. The CDR3 consists of 15 residues. CDR1 and CDR2 from the germline V gene are DFQATT and SNEGSKA (reference sequence). Deletions cut 5 bases from V and 1 base from J, with 17 bases between. The CDR3 region has the DNA TGCAGTGCTGACGCCCTGACAGTGGCCCAAGAGACCCAGTACTTC. The encoded protein is CSADALTVAQETQYF.

This clonotype has a count of ten or more. The chain couples TRBV20-1 to TRBJ1-1, with a possible D match to TRBD1 (6 bases). Deletions cut 7 bases from V and 2 bases from J, with 14 bases between. This CDR3 comprises 13 residues. Per germline, CDR1 DFQATT and CDR2 SNEGSKA (reference sequence). This CDR3 reads CSGSGALNTEAFF. CDR3 DNA sequence: TGCAGTGGGTCAGGGGCTCTTAACACTGAAGCTTTCTTT.

This clonotype was counted ten times or more. The rearrangement joins TRBV7-2 to TRBJ2-5; D call uncertain. Trimming took off 5 bases at V and 0 bases at J, with 7 bases between the two ends. CDR1 SGHTA and CDR2 FQGNSA come from the germline V gene. The CDR3 extends over 13 amino acids. CDR3: CASSLTNQETQYF. In DNA, the CDR3 is TGTGCCAGCAGCCTGACCAACCAAGAGACCCAGTACTTC. Looking up the rest from reference TRBV7-2 and TRBJ2-5 gives the full variable domain: GAGVSQSPSNKVTEKGKDVELRCDPISGHTALYWYRQSLGQGLEFLIYFQGNSAPDKSGLPSDRFSAERTGGSVSTLTIQRTQQEDSAVYLCASSLTNQETQYFGPGTRLLVL.

This clonotype has at least ten counts. The chain is built from TRBV12-3 or TRBV12-4 and TRBJ2-1; a possible D gene is TRBD2 (6 bases). The V end lost 2 bases, the J end lost 8 bases, and 16 bases lay between the germline ends. The CDR3 is 15 residues long. CDR3 bases: TGTGCCAGCAGTTTAACCGGGGGTCCTAACGATGAGCAGTTCTTC. Protein: CASSLTGGPNDEQFF.

This clonotype has at least ten counts. The CDR3, as DNA: TGCGCCAGCAGCTTAGGAGGGGCCAGTCCCGCGACTGAAGCTTTCTTT. Residues: CASSLGGASPATEAFF. V and J are TRBV5-1 and TRBJ1-1, with D perhaps matching TRBD1 (5 bases). Between the trimmed V and J ends, which lost 2 bases and 5 bases, there was a span of 19 bases. CDR1 is SGHRS and CDR2 is YFSETQ in the germline V gene. CDR3 size: 16 residues.

This clonotype was detected ten times or more. The J gene is TRBJ2-3, the V gene TRBV20-1, with D unclear. V lost 7 bases, J lost 2 bases, and 16 bases lay in between. The CDR3 runs to 14 residues. The germline V gene has CDR1 DFQATT and CDR2 SNEGSKA (reference sequence). CDR3 loop: CSDRGDPLTDTQYF. The CDR3 nucleotides are TGCAGTGACAGAGGTGACCCTCTCACAGATACGCAGTATTTT.